This is a list of T cell receptor beta chains from one sample in a study of human T cells and chemical hapten exposure. TCRdb reprocessed the RACE reads with MiXCR, giving one entry per CDR3 protein. The sample lists tens of thousands of distinct CDR3 sequences, 8.5% seen once, with 3% to 4.5% in the top ten. Specimen: whole blood, collected in connection with sensitization to the hapten diphenylcyclopropenone (DPC). These receptors were obtained from a woman between 50 and 59 years old with alopecia areata. Some clones in this sample may be carry-over from other donors' samples. The CDR3 runs from the conserved cysteine through the conserved F or W. D genes are given only for firm matches. Only some rows state a clone size, as once, few, many or a class for expanded clones.

d_call: NA; v_call: TRBV15; j_call: TRBJ1-2; clone_size: few; cdr3_aa: CATSRDNVRRDGYTF; cdr3_nt: TGTGCCACCAGCAGAGATAACGTCAGGAGGGATGGCTACACCTTC
d_call: NA; v_call: TRBV5-1; j_call: TRBJ2-3; clone_size: NA; cdr3_aa: CASSLGLQGTDTQYF; cdr3_nt: TGCGCCAGCAGCTTGGGACTACAAGGCACAGATACGCAGTATTTT
d_call: TRBD1; v_call: TRBV29-1; j_call: TRBJ1-4; clone_size: NA; cdr3_aa: CSVQGAPMANEKLFF; cdr3_nt: TGCAGCGTACAGGGGGCCCCAATGGCTAATGAAAAACTGTTTTTT
d_call: TRBD1; v_call: TRBV7-8; j_call: TRBJ1-1; clone_size: many; cdr3_aa: CASSFPGGANTEAFF; cdr3_nt: TGTGCCAGCAGCTTTCCAGGGGGGGCAAACACTGAAGCTTTCTTT
d_call: NA; v_call: TRBV3-1; j_call: TRBJ1-2; clone_size: few; cdr3_aa: CASSQIQTNYGYTF; cdr3_nt: TGTGCCAGCAGCCAAATTCAGACTAACTATGGCTACACCTTC
d_call: NA; v_call: TRBV7-2; j_call: TRBJ1-2; clone_size: few; cdr3_aa: CASSLSRGPFGYTF; cdr3_nt: TGTGCCAGCAGCTTATCCAGGGGCCCTTTTGGCTACACCTTC
d_call: TRBD1; v_call: TRBV6-5; j_call: TRBJ1-4; clone_size: few; cdr3_aa: CASSSGTGREKLFF; cdr3_nt: TGTGCCAGCAGTTCCGGGACAGGGAGAGAAAAACTGTTTTTT
d_call: NA; v_call: TRBV4-1; j_call: TRBJ1-1; clone_size: NA; cdr3_aa: CASSPNNGDTEAFF; cdr3_nt: TGCGCCAGCAGCCCGAATAACGGGGACACTGAAGCTTTCTTT
d_call: TRBD1; v_call: TRBV6-2/TRBV6-3; j_call: TRBJ2-4; clone_size: NA; cdr3_aa: CASSRDRGGPKNIQYF; cdr3_nt: TGTGCCAGCAGTCGGGACAGGGGAGGACCCAAAAACATTCAGTACTTC
d_call: TRBD1; v_call: TRBV6-2/TRBV6-3; j_call: TRBJ1-4; clone_size: many; cdr3_aa: CASSYRLGTGKEKLFF; cdr3_nt: TGTGCCAGCAGTTACCGTCTGGGGACAGGGAAAGAAAAACTGTTTTTT
d_call: NA; v_call: TRBV10-2; j_call: TRBJ2-1; clone_size: few; cdr3_aa: CASSEFSSSPYNEQFF; cdr3_nt: TGCGCCAGCAGTGAGTTTAGCTCCTCGCCCTACAATGAGCAGTTCTTC
d_call: NA; v_call: TRBV12-5; j_call: TRBJ1-5; clone_size: few; cdr3_aa: CASGLPGNQPQHF; cdr3_nt: TGTGCTAGTGGTTTGCCAGGGAACCAGCCCCAGCATTTT
d_call: TRBD1; v_call: TRBV5-1; j_call: TRBJ2-3; clone_size: few; cdr3_aa: CASSPRGSDTQYF; cdr3_nt: TGCGCCAGCAGCCCCAGGGGGTCAGATACGCAGTATTTT
d_call: NA; v_call: TRBV27; j_call: TRBJ1-5; clone_size: NA; cdr3_aa: CASREGIHQPQHF; cdr3_nt: TGTGCCAGCCGGGAAGGGATCCATCAGCCCCAGCATTTT
d_call: TRBD1; v_call: TRBV3-1; j_call: TRBJ1-3; clone_size: few; cdr3_aa: CASSGGTGVFGNTIYF; cdr3_nt: TGTGCCAGCAGCGGTGGGACAGGGGTCTTTGGAAACACCATATATTTT
d_call: NA; v_call: TRBV29-1; j_call: TRBJ2-7; clone_size: NA; cdr3_aa: CSVVGGGGEQYF; cdr3_nt: TGCAGCGTTGTGGGGGGGGGCGGCGAGCAGTACTTC
d_call: NA; v_call: TRBV18; j_call: TRBJ1-2; clone_size: many; cdr3_aa: CASSPFSPQGRQVANYGYTF; cdr3_nt: TGTGCCAGCTCACCCTTCTCACCCCAAGGCAGACAAGTCGCTAACTATGGCTACACCTTC
d_call: NA; v_call: TRBV9; j_call: TRBJ2-7; clone_size: many; cdr3_aa: CASSVAGSYEQYF; cdr3_nt: TGTGCCAGCAGCGTAGCCGGGAGTTACGAGCAGTACTTC